The clone carrying this TCR beta chain was found a few times. Some clones are missing from TCRdb's copy, which holds only in-frame ones; the method was immunoSEQ multiplex PCR. The data hold approximately 160,000 clones, with roughly 82% observed a single time. The source of the sample is a study of blood T cell repertoires in COVID-19. V shed 4 bases and J 4 bases; nucleotides not matched to a gene: 7. The CDR3 has 17 residues. The germline CDR1 and CDR2 sequences are SGHKS and YYEKEE (reference sequence). This receptor was identified in a woman aged 50 to 60 in a cohort sampled during active or convalescent COVID-19. Source material: peripheral blood. The gene calls are TRBV5-5 and TRBJ2-1; 14 bases align to TRBD2. The DNA for the CDR3 is TGTGCCAGCAGCCTTACCGGGACTAGCGGGGGATACAATGAGCAGTTCTTC. Amino acid sequence: CASSLTGTSGGYNEQFF. Full variable domain (missing parts from reference TRBV5-5 and TRBJ2-1): DAGVTQSPTHLIKTRGQQVTLRCSPISGHKSVSWYQQVLGQGPQFIFQYYEKEERGRGNFPDRFSARQFPNYSSELNVNALLLGDSALYLCASSLTGTSGGYNEQFFGPGTRLTVL.